Following are 24 T cell receptor beta chains from one sample sequenced in a study of blood T cell repertoires in COVID-19. Only in-frame clones appear in the TCRdb table, and some are missing; sequencing was by immunoSEQ multiplex PCR. Among about 330,000 clones listed, more than 70% were seen once. Sequencing was performed on peripheral blood. The source of these receptors is a man in his late teens or twenties who had recovered from COVID-19.

This rearrangement joins TRBV7-2 to TRBJ1-6, with 9 bases fitting TRBD1. CDR1 is SGHTA, CDR2 FQGNSA, per germline. This CDR3 has 15 residues. The J segment lost 8 bases and the V segment lost 5 bases, leaving 7 bases of the junction unmatched. The CDR3 sequence: CASSLWDRDDSPLHF. CDR3 DNA: TGTGCCAGCAGCCTGTGGGACAGGGATGATTCACCCCTCCACTTT.

Only one count was recorded for this clone. The gene calls are TRBV4-3 and TRBJ2-3; no reliable D call. Looked up from germline, CDR1 is LGHNA and CDR2 is YSLEER. Trimming left V 0 bases short and J 0 bases short, with 7 bases between. This CDR3 comprises 15 residues. The CDR3 spells CASSQDFSSTDTQYF. DNA of the CDR3: TGCGCCAGCAGCCAAGATTTCTCTAGCACAGATACGCAGTATTTT.

The CDR3 here is CASSLGGSDGYTF. The CDR3, as DNA: TGTGCCAGCAGCTTAGGAGGGAGCGATGGCTACACCTTC. V is TRBV7-3 and J is TRBJ1-2; D unclear. The V gene's germline CDR1 is SGHTA and CDR2 FQGTGA. The V end lost 2 bases, the J end lost 6 bases, and 10 bases lay between the germline ends. The CDR3 runs 13 residues.

The chain links TRBV10-1 to TRBJ2-1, with TRBD1 identical over 9 bases. V was clipped by 2 bases and J by 5 bases; unmatched bases: 7. This CDR3 contains 16 residues. Germline V gene data show CDR1 as WNHNN and CDR2 as SYGVQD (reference sequence). CDR3: CASSETGQGRDNEQFF. The CDR3 bases are TGCGCCAGCAGTGAGACCGGACAGGGGCGGGACAATGAGCAGTTCTTC.

The chain uses TRBV19 and TRBJ1-2; D call uncertain. Between the trimmed V and J ends, which lost 0 bases and 4 bases, there was a span of 15 bases. Germline lookup yields CDR1 LNHDA and CDR2 SQIVND (reference sequence). The CDR3 covers 16 residues. This CDR3 is CASSIDGQRITYGYTF. Here the CDR3 DNA reads TGTGCCAGTAGTATAGACGGGCAGCGGATTACCTATGGCTACACCTTC.

The rearrangement joins TRBV3-1 (or the pseudogene TRBV3-2) to TRBJ1-1; TRBD1 matches at 8 bases. The CDR3 loop spans 15 amino acids. CDR1 and CDR2 (germline): LGHDT, YNNKEL (reference sequence). The V and J ends lost 5 bases and 4 bases, in that order; junction bases with no gene match: 9. The DNA of the CDR3 is TGTGCCAGCAGCTTACCGGGACAGGAAATCACTGAAGCTTTCTTT. Protein sequence: CASSLPGQEITEAFF.

V is TRBV10-3 and J is TRBJ2-4; TRBD1 matches 8 bases. The CDR3 covers 14 residues. CDR1 and CDR2 from the germline V gene are ENHRY and SYGVKD. Unmatched junction bases numbered 4, after V lost 6 bases and J lost 3 bases. CDR3 in amino acids: CAIRADRDKNIQYF. Written as DNA, the CDR3 is TGTGCCATCAGAGCGGACAGGGACAAAAACATTCAGTACTTC.

This clone was seen only once. The V call is TRBV28, the J call TRBJ2-7, with D unclear. This CDR3 has 12 amino acids. Trimming left V 8 bases short and J 0 bases short, with 8 bases between. The V gene's germline CDR1 is MDHEN and CDR2 SYDVKM. The DNA of the CDR3 is TGTGCCAGCGGCCTTTTCTCCTACGAGCAGTACTTC. Its translation is CASGLFSYEQYF. The full variable domain, its missing parts supplied by reference TRBV28 and TRBJ2-7, is DVKVTQSSRYLVKRTGEKVFLECVQDMDHENMFWYRQDPGLGLRLIYFSYDVKMKEKGDIPEGYSVSREKKERFSLILESASTNQTSMYLCASGLFSYEQYFGPGTRLTVT.

This clone was seen a single time. The V and J genes are TRBV4-1 and TRBJ1-1; D is unclear. Trimming took 0 bases from V and 4 from J, leaving 3 bases between them. Germline V gene lookup returns CDR1 MGHRA and CDR2 YSYEKL. The CDR3 spans 12 residues. For the CDR3, the DNA is TGCGCCAGCAGCCAAGACGGCACTGAAGCTTTCTTT. It translates to CASSQDGTEAFF.

This clone showed up just once. V usage is TRBV7-9 and J usage is TRBJ1-4; 8 bases fit TRBD1. This CDR3 contains 16 residues. CDR1 is SEHNR, CDR2 FQNEAQ, per germline (reference sequence). The V gene end was trimmed by 5 bases and the J gene end by 3 bases; junction bases not matched to a gene: 8. CDR3 in amino acids: CASSGPGGWANEKLFF. CDR3 DNA sequence: TGTGCCAGCAGCGGACCAGGGGGCTGGGCTAATGAAAAACTGTTTTTT. Variable domain in full (rest from reference TRBV7-9 and TRBJ1-4): DTGVSQNPRHKITKRGQNVTFRCDPISEHNRLYWYRQTLGQGPEFLTYFQNEAQLEKSRLLSDRFSAERPKGSFSTLEIQRTEQGDSAMYLCASSGPGGWANEKLFFGSGTQLSVL.

CDR3 nucleotides: TGCAGCGGGGACAGTCCGGAGACCCAGTACTTC. Translation gives CSGDSPETQYF. The chain is built from TRBV29-1 and TRBJ2-5; TRBD1 matches 7 bases. The CDR3 is 11 residues long. V was pared by 7 bases and J by 5 bases, with 4 bases of the junction left unmatched. Germline-derived CDR1 and CDR2 are SQVTM and ANQGSEA.

This chain joins TRBV6-5 and TRBJ1-1, with unresolved D. Trimming removed 5 bases at V and 5 bases at J, with 6 bases between. CDR3 length: 11 amino acids. The germline V gene has CDR1 MNHEY and CDR2 SVGAGI. DNA for the CDR3: TGTGCCAGCAGTCGGGAGACTGAAGCTTTCTTT. Protein sequence: CASSRETEAFF.

V gene TRBV9 combines with J gene TRBJ1-1, with 9 bases aligning to TRBD1. V shed 2 bases and J 6 bases; nucleotides not matched to a gene: 8. Germline values: CDR1 SGDLS, CDR2 YYNGEE. The CDR3 is made up of 15 amino acids. The CDR3 loop is CASSVRPGQGAEAFF. The DNA of the CDR3 is TGTGCCAGCAGCGTCCGACCGGGACAGGGTGCTGAAGCTTTCTTT.

This chain joins TRBV6-2 or TRBV6-3 and TRBJ1-1, with D perhaps TRBD1 (6 bases). Germline CDR1 MNHEY, CDR2 SVGEGT. The CDR3 is 15 amino acids. V was shortened by 6 bases and J by 5 bases, with 19 bases between the two germline ends. DNA for the CDR3: TGTGCCAGCAGCGCCGCGGACAGTTCAAGGACTGAAGCTTTCTTT. Translation: CASSAADSSRTEAFF.

The J gene is TRBJ2-7, the V gene TRBV7-8; D is possibly TRBD2 (6 bases). V was shortened by 1 base and J by 3 bases, with 10 bases between the two germline ends. The CDR3 is made up of 14 amino acids. Germline V lookup: CDR1 SGHVS, CDR2 FQNEAQ. The CDR3 is CASSLESDYYEQYF. The CDR3 region has the DNA TGTGCCAGCAGCTTAGAGTCGGACTACTACGAGCAGTACTTC.

The gene calls are TRBV5-5 and TRBJ2-7; 8 bases are a match to TRBD2. CDR1 SGHKS and CDR2 YYEKEE come from the germline V gene (reference sequence). V was pared by 3 bases and J by 5 bases, with 1 base of the junction left unmatched. The length of the CDR3 is 12 residues. The CDR3 loop is CASSWGLDEQYF. CDR3 coding DNA: TGTGCCAGCAGCTGGGGACTAGACGAGCAGTACTTC.

A single count supports this clone. J is TRBJ2-7 and V is TRBV6-5; the D gene is possibly TRBD2 (6 bases). CDR3 length: 11 amino acids. V dropped 5 bases and J dropped 7 bases, with 9 bases sitting between them. CDR1 is MNHEY, CDR2 SVGAGI, per germline. The CDR3 reads CASSMGLEQYF. CDR3 nucleotides: TGTGCCAGCAGTATGGGACTTGAGCAGTACTTC.

The chain combines TRBV5-1 with TRBJ2-3, with TRBD1 matching over 7 bases. V was pared by 0 bases and J by 6 bases, with 7 bases of the junction left unmatched. Germline loops: CDR1 SGHRS, CDR2 YFSETQ. This CDR3 spans 15 amino acids. CDR3 nucleotide sequence: TGCGCCAGCAGCTTGGTCCAGGGGGATAGGGATACGCAGTATTTT. Protein sequence: CASSLVQGDRDTQYF.

This clone was found once. J is TRBJ2-7 and V is TRBV5-1; TRBD1 agrees at 11 bases. Per germline, CDR1 SGHRS and CDR2 YFSETQ. V gave up 0 bases and J gave up 0 bases; unmatched junction bases: 2. The length of the CDR3 is 16 residues. The CDR3 DNA is TGCGCCAGCAGCTTGGGGGACAGGGGGAGCTCCTACGAGCAGTACTTC. It codes for CASSLGDRGSSYEQYF.

The chain joins TRBV19 to TRBJ1-1; possibly TRBD1 for D (5 bases). The CDR3 contains 14 residues. V lost 3 bases and J lost 6, with 14 bases in between. CDR1 is LNHDA and CDR2 is SQIVND in the germline V gene (reference sequence). The CDR3 region is CASSIWGARPEAFF. The CDR3 DNA is TGTGCCAGTAGTATTTGGGGCGCGAGGCCTGAAGCTTTCTTT.

The V call is TRBV7-2, the J call TRBJ1-1; no clear D. The CDR3 totals 12 residues. The germline CDR1 and CDR2 sequences are SGHTA and FQGNSA. The V end lost 3 bases, the J end lost 7 bases, and 9 bases lay between the germline ends. In DNA form, the CDR3 reads TGTGCCAGCAGCTTTACGGGAAATGAAGCTTTCTTT. Its protein is CASSFTGNEAFF.

The chain recombines TRBV19 with TRBJ2-7; the match to TRBD2 covers 11 bases. CDR1 and CDR2 (germline): LNHDA, SQIVND (reference sequence). The CDR3 covers 16 residues. Trimming removed 4 bases from V and 0 bases from J; junction bases left unmatched: 5. CDR3 DNA sequence: TGTGCCAGTAGTAGGACTAGCGGGTCCCCCTCCTACGAGCAGTACTTC. Its translation is CASSRTSGSPSYEQYF.

The CDR3 DNA is TGCAGTGCTCCCAGTACCAATGAGCAGTTCTTC. Protein: CSAPSTNEQFF. The V gene is TRBV20-1, the J gene TRBJ2-1; D not resolved. The V gene lost 5 bases and the J gene lost 6 bases, with 8 bases spanning the gap. Germline lookup yields CDR1 DFQATT and CDR2 SNEGSKA (reference sequence). This CDR3 has 11 amino acids.

The rearrangement links TRBV19 to TRBJ2-7, with 12 bases lining up with TRBD2. Germline V lookup: CDR1 LNHDA, CDR2 SQIVND (reference sequence). This CDR3 contains 16 residues. With 4 bases clipped from V and 0 bases from J, the junction kept 4 bases outside the gene matches. CDR3 coding DNA: TGTGCCAGTAGTAAGGGGACTAGCGGGTCCTCCTACGAGCAGTACTTC. Translated, it gives CASSKGTSGSSYEQYF.